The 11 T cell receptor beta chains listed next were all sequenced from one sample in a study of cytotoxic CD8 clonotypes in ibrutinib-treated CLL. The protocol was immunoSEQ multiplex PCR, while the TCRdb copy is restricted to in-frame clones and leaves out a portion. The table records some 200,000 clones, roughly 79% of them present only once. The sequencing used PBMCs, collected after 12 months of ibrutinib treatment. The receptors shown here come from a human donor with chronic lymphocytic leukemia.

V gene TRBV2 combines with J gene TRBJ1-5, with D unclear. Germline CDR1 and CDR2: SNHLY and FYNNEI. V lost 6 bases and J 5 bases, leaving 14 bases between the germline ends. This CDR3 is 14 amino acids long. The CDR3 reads CASSGISAYQPQHF. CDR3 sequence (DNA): TGTGCCAGCAGCGGTATATCAGCCTATCAGCCCCAGCATTTT.

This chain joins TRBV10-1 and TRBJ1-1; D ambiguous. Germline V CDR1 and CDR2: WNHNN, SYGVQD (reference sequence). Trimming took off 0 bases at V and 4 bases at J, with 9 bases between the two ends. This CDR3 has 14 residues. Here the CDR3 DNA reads TGCGCCAGCAGTGAGTCGAAAAGCACCACTGAAGCTTTCTTT. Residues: CASSESKSTTEAFF.

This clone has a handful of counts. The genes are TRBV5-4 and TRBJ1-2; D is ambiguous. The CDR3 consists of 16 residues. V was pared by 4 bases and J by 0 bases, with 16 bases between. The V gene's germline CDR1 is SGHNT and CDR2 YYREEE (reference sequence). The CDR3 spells CASSAVGSVPNYGYTF. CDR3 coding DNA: TGTGCCAGCAGCGCCGTCGGGTCGGTGCCTAACTATGGCTACACCTTC.

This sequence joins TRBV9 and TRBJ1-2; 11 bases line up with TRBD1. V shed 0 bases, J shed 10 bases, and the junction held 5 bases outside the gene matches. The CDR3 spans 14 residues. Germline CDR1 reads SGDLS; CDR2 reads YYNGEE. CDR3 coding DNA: TGTGCCAGCAGCGTAGGGACAGGGGGCAAATACTACACCTTC. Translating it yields CASSVGTGGKYYTF.

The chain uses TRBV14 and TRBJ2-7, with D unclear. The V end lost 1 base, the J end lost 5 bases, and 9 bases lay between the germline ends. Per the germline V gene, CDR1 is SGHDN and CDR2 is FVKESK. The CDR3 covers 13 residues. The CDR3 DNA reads TGTGCCAGCAGCCAAGCGTACGAGGACGAGCAGTACTTC. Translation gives CASSQAYEDEQYF. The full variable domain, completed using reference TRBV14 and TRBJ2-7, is EAGVTQFPSHSVIEKGQTVTLRCDPISGHDNLYWYRRVMGKEIKFLLHFVKESKQDESGMPNNRFLAERTGGTYSTLKVQPAELEDSGVYFCASSQAYEDEQYFGPGTRLTVT.

In nucleotides, the CDR3 is TGTGCCAGTAGTCTTCGGGGGACAGGGGCTGGCTACACCTTC. It codes for CASSLRGTGAGYTF. This chain uses TRBV19 with TRBJ1-2, with 10 nucleotides matching TRBD1. V lost 5 bases to trimming and J lost 7 bases; unmatched junction nucleotides: 7. This CDR3 contains 14 residues. Germline V gives CDR1 LNHDA, CDR2 SQIVND (reference sequence).

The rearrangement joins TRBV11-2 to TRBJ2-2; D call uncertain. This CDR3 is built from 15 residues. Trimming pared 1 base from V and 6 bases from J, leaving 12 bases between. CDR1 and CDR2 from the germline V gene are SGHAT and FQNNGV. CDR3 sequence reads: CASSLVGFRPGELFF. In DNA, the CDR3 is TGTGCCAGCAGCTTAGTTGGGTTTAGGCCCGGGGAGCTGTTTTTT.

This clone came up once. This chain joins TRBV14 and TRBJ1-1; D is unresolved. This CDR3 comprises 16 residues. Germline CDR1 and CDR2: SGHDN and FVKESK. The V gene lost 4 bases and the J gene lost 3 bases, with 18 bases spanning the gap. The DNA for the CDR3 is TGTGCCAGCAGCCTAGACGGGGAGGTGGAGGACACTGAAGCTTTCTTT. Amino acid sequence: CASSLDGEVEDTEAFF. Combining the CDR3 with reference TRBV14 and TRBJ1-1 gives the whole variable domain EAGVTQFPSHSVIEKGQTVTLRCDPISGHDNLYWYRRVMGKEIKFLLHFVKESKQDESGMPNNRFLAERTGGTYSTLKVQPAELEDSGVYFCASSLDGEVEDTEAFFGQGTRLTVV.

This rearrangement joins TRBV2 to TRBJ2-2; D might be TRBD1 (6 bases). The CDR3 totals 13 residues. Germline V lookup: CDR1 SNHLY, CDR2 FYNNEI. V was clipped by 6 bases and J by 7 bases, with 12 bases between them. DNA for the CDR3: TGTGCCAGCAGAGCACAGGGTTTCGGGGAGCTGTTTTTT. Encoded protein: CASRAQGFGELFF.

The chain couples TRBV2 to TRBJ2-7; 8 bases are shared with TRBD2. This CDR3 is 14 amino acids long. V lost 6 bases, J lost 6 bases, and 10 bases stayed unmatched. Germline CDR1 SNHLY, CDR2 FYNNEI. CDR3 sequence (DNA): TGTGCCAGCAGGACTTTGGCGGGAGGCCTCGAGCAGTACTTC. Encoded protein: CASRTLAGGLEQYF.

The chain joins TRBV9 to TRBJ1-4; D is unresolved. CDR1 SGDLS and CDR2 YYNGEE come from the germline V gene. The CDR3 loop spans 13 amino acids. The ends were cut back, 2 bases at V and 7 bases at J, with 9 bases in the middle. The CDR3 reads CASSVSGFEKLFF. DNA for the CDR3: TGTGCCAGCAGCGTTTCCGGGTTTGAAAAACTGTTTTTT.